The entry below describes one T cell receptor (beta chain). This record belongs to a study of CD8 T cells in Susac syndrome. Random-hexamer reverse transcription was applied to roughly 0.45 to 1 ug RNA. TCRdb analysed the immunoSEQ multiplex PCR reads with MiXCR anew, one entry per CDR3 protein. Of some 57,000 distinct CDR3 sequences in the sample, around nine tenths were seen once. The control participants were healthy donors, and these controls were matched with respect to both age and sex. TEMRA cells were FACS-enriched and CD8+ and CD4+ T cells negatively isolated. This CDR3 region has 16 residues. J gave up 0 bases and V 0 bases, and 3 bases lay outside the gene matches. Germline assignment: CDR1 MNHNY and CDR2 SVGAGI (reference sequence).

The sequenced sample was CD8+ T cells from PBMCs. The genes are TRBV6-6 and TRBJ1-1, with 8 bases matching TRBD1. This receptor was identified in a human donor in good health. CDR3 loop: CASSYSPGGMNTEAFF. The CDR3 bases are TGTGCCAGCAGTTACTCGCCAGGGGGCATGAACACTGAAGCTTTCTTT.